This T cell receptor (beta chain) is from a study of cytomegalovirus exposure and HLA in healthy donors. In the study overall: In terms of ancestry, the Caucasian-associated cluster contained roughly 81% of the approximately 380 genotyped donors. Study results and caveats: It was reported that TCR beta sequences correctly inferred the HLA-A and HLA-B alleles for most subjects. Data from an earlier analysis indicated that most TCR beta V segments were productive either about 87% or about 30% of the time.

A note on this clone: The target antigen is unknown.

Researchers ran the PCR with 60 Vbeta and 13 Jbeta primers. The repertoire was sequenced with immunoSEQ multiplex PCR; TCRdb's copy has only in-frame clones and lacks some. The sample has tens of thousands of clones, roughly 83% seen once. V was trimmed by 6 bases and J by 6 bases, leaving 17 bases between them. Germline loops: CDR1 MDHEN, CDR2 SYDVKM. The CDR3 is 14 residues long. The source is a woman in her thirties or forties in good health and CMV-seropositive. The material sequenced was PBMCs. J is TRBJ1-1 and V is TRBV28, with D perhaps matching TRBD1 (6 bases). DNA for the CDR3: TGTGCCAGCAGGTACAGGGTGGAGGTGGCTGAAGCTTTCTTT. It encodes CASRYRVEVAEAFF.